This TCR beta chain appears in the sequencing data of a study of T cells in Graves' hyperthyroidism and ophthalmopathy. Stable Graves' hyperthyroidism meant no ophthalmopathy progression within 18 months. This clonotype was observed at least ten times. What it recognizes is unknown. The CDR3 regions of TCR beta were amplified from RNA transcripts. Using the HTBI primer set, a first-round RT-PCR was run on the TCR CDR3. TCRdb re-called the multiplex PCR reads with MiXCR, one entry per CDR3 protein. Of about 110,000 distinct CDR3 sequences listed, roughly 15% are singletons. Study-level findings and limits: The model anticipated ophthalmopathy a median about six months pre-onset.

Trimming pared 5 bases from V and 5 bases from J, leaving 14 bases between. Germline values: CDR1 SGHRS, CDR2 YFSETQ. CDR3 length equals 13 residues. Material for sequencing was blood. This sequence was found in a woman in her forties or fifties with Graves' hyperthyroidism. This sequence joins TRBV5-1 and TRBJ2-7; D perhaps matches TRBD1 (6 bases). In DNA, the CDR3 is TGCGCCAGCAGAGCTACAGGGTCCAACGAGCAGTACTTC. It specifies CASRATGSNEQYF.